Described below is a single T cell receptor (beta chain) sequence and its context. Its antigen is not known. There are 17 residues in the CDR3. Germline assignment: CDR1 MDHEN and CDR2 SYDVKM. V lost 1 base and J lost 13; bases outside the gene matches: 15. Using a J-beta primer mix together with a sample-barcoded 5' primer, a second PCR was run for about 7 to 12 cycles. The template-switch adaptor, which had 12 random nucleotides, put a tag on each cDNA molecule. One entry per CDR3 protein results from TCRdb running MiXCR on the 5' RACE reads. The sample consists of about 830,000 distinct CDR3 sequences, 60% to 80% of them appearing once. These data come from a study of blood T cells in healthy people across ages. Whole-study findings and limits: Observed TCR beta diversity per million T cells went down as age went up. This fall followed a roughly linear course with age.

V and J are TRBV28 and TRBJ2-1, with 11 nucleotides matching TRBD2. This receptor was identified in a young man in good health. The sequenced material came from blood. CDR3 sequence: CASSLSTSGGLQETQFF. CDR3 DNA sequence: TGTGCCAGCAGTTTATCTACTAGCGGGGGACTTCAGGAGACCCAGTTCTTC.